By sample share, the clone carrying this T cell receptor (beta chain) is medium-sized. The antigen remains unidentified. Attached unique molecular identifiers marked individual cDNA molecules. One entry per CDR3 protein, called by TCRdb with MiXCR from the 5' RACE reads. The sample lists tens of thousands of distinct CDR3 sequences, about 4% occurring once. This sample is part of a study of early T cells in non-severe SARS-CoV-2 infection. Study-wide context: Bulk RNA taken from unsorted whole blood was sequenced, leaving chains unpaired. Study results and limitations: Matching results from VDJdb favored anti-spike CD8 responses, leaving private and CD4 specificities undetected.

V was shortened by 5 bases and J by 7 bases, with 8 bases between the two germline ends. This CDR3 is 11 amino acids long. From germline, CDR1 is MGHRA and CDR2 YSYEKL. The receptor was isolated from an adult who was a healthcare worker with PCR-confirmed SARS-CoV-2 infection or an uninfected control (not recorded which). The material sequenced was whole blood. The chain employs TRBV4-1 and TRBJ1-1; D is undetermined. DNA for the CDR3: TGCGCCAGCAGCACCGTCCTTGAAGCTTTCTTT. Amino acid sequence: CASSTVLEAFF.